Sequencing of this TCR beta chain was carried out in a study of cytomegalovirus exposure and HLA in healthy donors. Primers for the PCR totalled 60 Vbeta and 13 Jbeta. Libraries were prepared by immunoSEQ multiplex PCR; TCRdb keeps only in-frame clonotypes and omits some of them. The sample lists about 150,000 clones, 80% occurring once. The CDR3 is 13 residues long. Trimming removed 2 bases at V and 13 bases at J, with 17 bases between. The germline V gene has CDR1 MNHEY and CDR2 SVGAGI. Comment on this clone: Its antigen is still unknown.

Regarding the study as a whole: Later analysis demonstrated an association between a missense DCLRE1C variant and TCR beta V- and J-gene trimming.

The chain links TRBV6-5 to TRBJ1-2; D gene uncertain. The sequence derives from a man aged 25-40 years in good health and CMV-seropositive. The sequenced sample consisted of PBMCs. This chain's CDR3 is CASSYGSEGKGTF. CDR3 DNA: TGTGCCAGCAGTTACGGGTCAGAGGGAAAGGGCACCTTC.